A single sample is the source of the 2 T cell receptor beta chains below, sequenced in a study of response to subunit inactivated influenza vaccine. TCRdb fed the RT-PCR reads into MiXCR, producing one record per CDR3 protein. The table includes 300,000 to 350,000 distinct CDR3 sequences, 20% to 25% detected once. Sequencing used PBMCs from blood, obtained around 22 months after vaccination. Source of these receptors: a man aged 45-69 years who received an inactivated influenza vaccine.

This chain joins TRBV11-3 and TRBJ2-3, with D perhaps being TRBD1 or TRBD2 (5 bases each). Germline V gives CDR1 SGHNT, CDR2 YENEEA. V lost 2 bases and J lost 0, with 18 bases in between. The length of the CDR3 is 18 residues. The CDR3 DNA reads as TGTGCCAGCAGCTTACTCGCTTCTGGGGGATGGAGCACAGATACGCAGTATTTT. The encoded protein is CASSLLASGGWSTDTQYF. Filled out from reference TRBV11-3 and TRBJ2-3, the complete variable domain reads EAGVVQSPRYKIIEKKQPVAFWCNPISGHNTLYWYLQNLGQGPELLIRYENEEAVDDSQLPKDRFSAERLKGVDSTLKIQPAELGDSAVYLCASSLLASGGWSTDTQYFGPGTRLTVL.

J is TRBJ2-1 and V is TRBV7-2, with 7 positions matching TRBD2. From germline, CDR1 is SGHTA and CDR2 FQGNSA. The CDR3 contains 14 residues. The ends lost 6 bases at V and 7 bases at J; junction bases unmatched: 9. This chain's CDR3 is CASRESGIYNEQFF. The CDR3 nucleotides are TGTGCCAGCAGAGAAAGCGGGATTTATAATGAGCAGTTCTTC.